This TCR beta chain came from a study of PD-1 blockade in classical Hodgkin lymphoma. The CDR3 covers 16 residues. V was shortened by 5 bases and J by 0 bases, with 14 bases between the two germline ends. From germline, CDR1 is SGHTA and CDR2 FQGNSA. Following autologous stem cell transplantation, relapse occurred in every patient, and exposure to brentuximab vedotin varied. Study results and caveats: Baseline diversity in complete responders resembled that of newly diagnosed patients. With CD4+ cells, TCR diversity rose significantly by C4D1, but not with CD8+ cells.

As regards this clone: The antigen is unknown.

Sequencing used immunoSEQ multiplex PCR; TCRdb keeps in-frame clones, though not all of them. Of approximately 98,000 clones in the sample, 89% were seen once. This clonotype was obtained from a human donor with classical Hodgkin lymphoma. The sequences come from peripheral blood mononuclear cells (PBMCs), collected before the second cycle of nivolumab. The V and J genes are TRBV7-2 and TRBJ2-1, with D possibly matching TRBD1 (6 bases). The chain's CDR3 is CASSLRGTGSYNEQFF. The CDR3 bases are TGTGCCAGCAGCCTTAGGGGGACCGGCTCCTACAATGAGCAGTTCTTC.